One and the same sample provided the 23 T cell receptor beta chains below, sequenced in a study of early T cells in non-severe SARS-CoV-2 infection. TCRdb fed the 5' RACE reads into MiXCR, producing one record per CDR3 protein. The sample shows fewer than 120,000 distinct CDR3 sequences, roughly 12% of them seen only once. The material was whole blood, obtained at baseline. Source of these receptors: an adult who was a healthcare worker with PCR-confirmed SARS-CoV-2 infection or an uninfected control (not recorded which).

This clonotype was recorded a few times. This chain uses TRBV6-6 with TRBJ1-4; D gene ambiguous. The V gene lost 2 bases and the J gene lost 7 bases, with 20 bases spanning the gap. The CDR3 covers 17 residues. Germline-derived CDR1 and CDR2 are MNHNY and SVGAGI (reference sequence). In nucleotides, the CDR3 is TGTGCCAGCAGTTACACTTCCCACATAGGGATGGGTGAAAAACTGTTTTTT. Protein: CASSYTSHIGMGEKLFF.

The chain links TRBV29-1 to TRBJ2-6, with a weak D call TRBD2 (6 bases). CDR3 length: 16 residues. CDR1 SQVTM and CDR2 ANQGSEA come from the germline V gene. V shed 4 bases and J shed 4 bases, with 17 bases lying between them. The CDR3 reads CSVVGVDLAGANVLTF. The CDR3 DNA reads as TGCAGCGTTGTCGGGGTGGATCTAGCGGGGGCCAACGTCCTGACTTTC.

This clonotype appeared a few times. This rearrangement joins TRBV5-1 to TRBJ2-2, with TRBD2 matching 11 bases. Trimming at V came to 2 bases and at J to 5 bases, leaving 5 bases not matched to a gene. Germline assignment: CDR1 SGHRS and CDR2 YFSETQ. CDR3 length equals 16 residues. CDR3 region: CASSFTSGRGTGELFF. The CDR3 nucleotides read TGCGCCAGCAGCTTCACTAGCGGGAGAGGTACCGGGGAGCTGTTTTTT. Full variable domain (rest looked up from reference TRBV5-1 and TRBJ2-2): KAGVTQTPRYLIKTRGQQVTLSCSPISGHRSVSWYQQTPGQGLQFLFEYFSETQRNKGNFPGRFSGRQFSNSRSEMNVSTLELGDSALYLCASSFTSGRGTGELFFGEGSRLTVL.

The chain links TRBV5-1 to TRBJ1-1, with D possibly matching TRBD1 (5 bases). The CDR3 spans 13 residues. Germline assignment: CDR1 SGHRS and CDR2 YFSETQ. V lost 0 bases and J 6 bases, leaving 9 bases between the germline ends. This chain's CDR3 is CASSLAGGAEAFF. The DNA for the CDR3 is TGCGCCAGCAGCTTGGCTGGGGGGGCTGAAGCTTTCTTT.

CDR3 coding DNA: TGCAGCGTCGAAACGGCTAGCGGGAGAGGGGATACGCAGTATTTT. Its protein is CSVETASGRGDTQYF. The chain links TRBV29-1 to TRBJ2-3, with 10 positions matching TRBD2. The CDR3 is 15 residues long. Germline assignment: CDR1 SQVTM and CDR2 ANQGSEA. V trimming: 6 bases; J trimming: 6 bases; junction bases outside the gene matches: 12.

This sequence joins TRBV19 and TRBJ1-5, with D uncertain. This CDR3 is built from 15 residues. From germline, CDR1 is LNHDA and CDR2 SQIVND (reference sequence). The V gene lost 5 bases and the J gene lost 4 bases, with 15 bases spanning the gap. The CDR3 region is CASSYRAGGNQPQHF. CDR3 in DNA: TGTGCCAGTAGTTACCGGGCAGGAGGTAATCAGCCCCAGCATTTT.

The chain recombines TRBV29-1 with TRBJ2-7, with D hard to call. The CDR3 runs to 13 residues. The germline V gene encodes CDR1 SQVTM and CDR2 ANQGSEA. V dropped 6 bases and J dropped 1 base, with 13 bases sitting between them. The CDR3 reads CSVIFGSSYEQYF. As DNA, the CDR3 is TGCAGCGTGATTTTTGGCTCTTCCTACGAGCAGTACTTC.

This clonotype was seen at least ten times. The chain combines TRBV29-1 with TRBJ1-2, with D unresolved. The V end was cut by 0 bases, the J end by 4 bases, with 12 bases between. Germline-derived CDR1 and CDR2 are SQVTM and ANQGSEA. The CDR3 length is 14 residues. The CDR3 loop reads CSVEEARPLYGYTF. The CDR3 DNA follows: TGCAGCGTTGAAGAGGCCCGGCCTCTCTATGGCTACACCTTC.

This clonotype was seen more than once but under ten times. V is TRBV6-6 and J is TRBJ2-1; 7 bases align to TRBD1. Germline V gene sequence: CDR1 MNHNY, CDR2 SVGAGI (reference sequence). After removal of 6 bases from V and 8 bases from J, the junction contained 7 bases not matched to a gene. This CDR3 is built from 13 residues. The CDR3 sequence: CASSLTGLDEQFF. The CDR3 nucleotides read TGTGCCAGCAGCCTGACAGGGTTGGATGAGCAGTTCTTC.

The chain carries TRBV6-1 and TRBJ2-1; 7 bases map to TRBD1. CDR3 size: 13 residues. Germline V lookup: CDR1 MNHNS, CDR2 SASEGT. J lost 10 bases, V lost 11 bases, and 14 bases had no gene match. The chain's CDR3 is CAGKTGIGGEQFF. Here the CDR3 DNA reads TGTGCCGGGAAGACAGGGATTGGAGGCGAGCAGTTCTTC.

The gene calls are TRBV20-1 and TRBJ1-1; possibly TRBD1 for D (5 bases). The CDR3 has 14 amino acids. From germline, CDR1 is DFQATT and CDR2 SNEGSKA (reference sequence). V was trimmed by 5 bases and J by 0 bases, leaving 13 bases between them. CDR3 nucleotide sequence: TGCAGTGCTCTCCCAGGGAGCGTGAACACTGAAGCTTTCTTT. Amino acid sequence: CSALPGSVNTEAFF.

The V gene is TRBV24-1, the J gene TRBJ1-1, with no clear D. CDR1 and CDR2 from the germline V gene are KGHDR and SFDVKD. The CDR3 covers 12 residues. V was clipped by 3 bases and J by 3 bases, with 4 bases between them. Written as DNA, the CDR3 is TGTGCCACCAGTGATGCGGACACTGAAGCTTTCTTT. This translates into CATSDADTEAFF.

This clonotype has at least ten counts. The genes are TRBV19 and TRBJ2-1; 14 nucleotides match TRBD2. CDR3 length equals 15 residues. Germline lookup yields CDR1 LNHDA and CDR2 SQIVND (reference sequence). The trim removed 3 bases at V and 5 bases at J, leaving 0 bases unmatched. In nucleotides, the CDR3 is TGTGCCAGTAGTATGGGACTAGCGGGAGACAATGAGCAGTTCTTC. Amino acids: CASSMGLAGDNEQFF.

The V and J genes are TRBV7-8 and TRBJ1-2, with 8 bases lining up with TRBD1. From germline, CDR1 is SGHVS and CDR2 FQNEAQ. With 1 base clipped from V and 6 bases from J, the junction kept 1 base outside the gene matches. This CDR3 has 13 residues. The CDR3 here is CASSLVRGHGYTF. The CDR3 DNA reads TGTGCCAGCAGCTTAGTCAGGGGGCATGGCTACACCTTC.

The chain carries TRBV18 and TRBJ1-1; the match to TRBD1 covers 9 bases. Germline V lookup: CDR1 KGHSH, CDR2 LQKENI. The CDR3 runs to 15 residues. The J segment lost 1 base and the V segment lost 5 bases, leaving 5 bases of the junction unmatched. The DNA for the CDR3 is TGTGCCAGCTCAGAGCTGGGACAGGGGAACACTGAAGCTTTCTTT. Its protein product is CASSELGQGNTEAFF.

This clonotype was detected only a few times. The chain combines TRBV20-1 with TRBJ2-7; the D gene is possibly TRBD1 (6 bases). V was shortened by 0 bases and J by 3 bases, with 12 bases between the two germline ends. Germline loops: CDR1 DFQATT, CDR2 SNEGSKA (reference sequence). The CDR3 contains 14 residues. Here the CDR3 reads CSARDQQGFYEQYF. Here the CDR3 DNA reads TGCAGTGCTAGAGATCAACAGGGCTTCTACGAGCAGTACTTC.

The chain combines TRBV18 with TRBJ1-5, with D maybe TRBD1 (5 bases). Germline V gives CDR1 KGHSH, CDR2 LQKENI. The CDR3 contains 14 residues. The ends were cut back, 3 bases at V and 3 bases at J, with 9 bases in the middle. CDR3 protein: CASSPQGINQPQHF. CDR3 bases: TGTGCCAGCTCACCCCAGGGTATCAATCAGCCCCAGCATTTT.

The chain employs TRBV28 and TRBJ2-7, with D maybe TRBD2 (5 bases). Germline-derived CDR1 and CDR2 are MDHEN and SYDVKM. V shed 2 bases and J shed 2 bases, with 7 bases lying between them. This CDR3 is 13 amino acids long. The CDR3 nucleotides read TGTGCCAGCAGTTTAAGGGAGCCCTACGAGCAGTACTTC. Translating it yields CASSLREPYEQYF.

This clonotype has just a few counts. This sequence joins TRBV3-1 and TRBJ1-5; D not resolved. The V and J ends lost 3 bases and 7 bases respectively, with 7 bases between them. CDR3 length: 12 amino acids. The germline gives CDR1 LGHDT, CDR2 YNNKEL (reference sequence). The CDR3 region has the DNA TGTGCCAGCAGCCAGGGGTACCAGCCCCAGCATTTT. Its protein product is CASSQGYQPQHF. Full variable domain (remainder filled in from reference TRBV3-1 and TRBJ1-5): DTAVSQTPKYLVTQMGNDKSIKCEQNLGHDTMYWYKQDSKKFLKIMFSYNNKELIINETVPNRFSPKSPDKAHLNLHINSLELGDSAVYFCASSQGYQPQHFGDGTRLSIL.

This clonotype was recorded many times. V and J are TRBV2 and TRBJ1-2; tentatively, D is TRBD1 (5 bases). V lost 8 bases and J lost 3, with 13 bases in between. The CDR3 has 13 amino acids. Germline-derived CDR1 and CDR2 are SNHLY and FYNNEI. In DNA, the CDR3 is TGTGCCAGCGAAAGCAGGGCGGACTATGGCTACACCTTC. Its protein is CASESRADYGYTF.

The rearrangement joins TRBV28 to TRBJ2-3; possibly TRBD1 for D (6 bases). Germline V gives CDR1 MDHEN, CDR2 SYDVKM. Trimming cost V 5 bases and J 2 bases, with 8 bases left between them. The CDR3 is 13 amino acids. CDR3 loop: CASSGQLTDTQYF. The CDR3 DNA follows: TGTGCCAGCAGTGGACAGCTCACAGATACGCAGTATTTT.

This clonotype was detected ten times or more. The V gene is TRBV7-6, the J gene TRBJ1-1, with D perhaps matching TRBD1 (5 bases). Trimming shortened V by 5 bases and J by 1 base, and 23 bases separated the two germline ends. Germline-derived CDR1 and CDR2 are SGHVS and FNYEAQ. This CDR3 has 18 residues. The CDR3 DNA follows: TGTGCCAGCAGCCCCTCTCAAAGGCGAGGCAGGGCGAACACTGAAGCTTTCTTT. It specifies CASSPSQRRGRANTEAFF.

This chain links TRBV29-1 with TRBJ2-5; TRBD2 matches at 14 bases. The CDR3 runs to 14 residues. The germline V gene has CDR1 SQVTM and CDR2 ANQGSEA. V shed 7 bases, J shed 3 bases, and the junction held 4 bases outside the gene matches. CDR3 residues: CSGGTSGSEETQYF. The CDR3 DNA sequence: TGCAGCGGGGGGACTAGCGGGAGTGAAGAGACCCAGTACTTC. Using reference TRBV29-1 and TRBJ2-5 for the parts outside the CDR3, the full variable domain is SAVISQKPSRDICQRGTSLTIQCQVDSQVTMMFWYRQQPGQSLTLIATANQGSEATYESGFVIDKFPISRPNLTFSTLTVSNMSPEDSSIYLCSGGTSGSEETQYFGPGTRLLVL.